These 21 T cell receptor beta chains originate from one sample sequenced in a study of T cells after yellow fever vaccination. TCRdb fed the 5' RACE reads into MiXCR, producing one record per CDR3 protein. The data show some 670,000 distinct CDR3 sequences, roughly 12% seen once. Specimen: PBMCs, collected on the day of the yellow fever booster vaccination. The receptor set was obtained from a man in his thirties or forties who received the YFV17D yellow fever vaccine.

This clonotype was counted only a few times. The chain has TRBV20-1 and TRBJ2-1; 10 bases are shared with TRBD2. CDR3 size: 14 residues. Per the germline V gene, CDR1 is DFQATT and CDR2 is SNEGSKA (reference sequence). Losses at the gene ends were 5 bases for V and 8 bases for J; bases not matched to a gene: 9. In DNA form, the CDR3 reads TGCAGTGCTGGAGGGACTAGCGCCCGAGATGAGCAGTTCTTC. Amino acid sequence: CSAGGTSARDEQFF.

This clonotype was seen many times. J is TRBJ1-4 and V is TRBV15, with unresolved D. This CDR3 contains 14 residues. Trimming stripped 3 bases from V and 4 bases from J, with 9 bases between. From germline, CDR1 is LNHNV and CDR2 YYDKDF (reference sequence). CDR3 coding DNA: TGTGCCACCAGCAGGGTAGAGCTTAATGAAAAACTGTTTTTT. It specifies CATSRVELNEKLFF.

The table lists this clonotype with a few counts. The chain is built from TRBV7-3 and TRBJ2-7; D is uncertain. The germline V and J ends were trimmed by 6 bases and 5 bases, with 14 bases remaining between them. Germline V gives CDR1 SGHTA, CDR2 FQGTGA. The CDR3 loop spans 13 amino acids. CDR3 DNA sequence: TGTGCCAGCAGGGAAGTCCCGGGTGACGAGCAGTACTTC. Its translation is CASREVPGDEQYF.

A few counts support this clonotype. The chain recombines TRBV12-3 or TRBV12-4 with TRBJ2-7; 7 positions agree with TRBD1. V lost 3 bases, J lost 2 bases, and 4 bases stayed unmatched. The length of the CDR3 is 14 residues. CDR3 in DNA: TGTGCCAGCAGTTTCTTCCAGGGGGCCTACGAGCAGTACTTC. It translates to CASSFFQGAYEQYF.

The chain uses TRBV7-9 and TRBJ2-1; D is undetermined. The CDR3 is 15 residues long. With 1 base removed from V and 2 bases from J, the gap between germline ends came to 9 bases. Germline lookup yields CDR1 SEHNR and CDR2 FQNEAQ (reference sequence). CDR3 in DNA: TGTGCCAGCAGCTTAGTAGTGGCCACCTACAATGAGCAGTTCTTC. Translation: CASSLVVATYNEQFF.

There are a few counts of this clonotype. As DNA, the CDR3 is TGTGCCAGCAGGACTGGCAGAAGGCTCACAGATACGCAGTATTTT. Translation gives CASRTGRRLTDTQYF. This sequence joins TRBV6-1 and TRBJ2-3, with D uncertain. The V and J ends lost 6 bases and 2 bases respectively, with 15 bases between them. Germline CDR1 MNHNS, CDR2 SASEGT. The CDR3 covers 15 residues.

In its sample, this clonotype was seen a few times. This chain connects TRBV11-2 to TRBJ2-3; no firm D call. V was cut by 5 bases and J by 1 base, with 16 bases left in between. From germline, CDR1 is SGHAT and CDR2 FQNNGV. The CDR3 runs to 16 residues. The CDR3 DNA is TGTGCCAGCAGCCAGGACGCTAGACGTCGCACAGATACGCAGTATTTT. As protein: CASSQDARRRTDTQYF.

This chain connects TRBV20-1 to TRBJ2-1, with 9 bases fitting TRBD2. Trimming cost V 3 bases and J 10 bases; bases outside gene matches: 13. Germline V gives CDR1 DFQATT, CDR2 SNEGSKA (reference sequence). The CDR3 spans 15 residues. The CDR3 region is CSASPGTTAGGEQFF. CDR3 nucleotide sequence: TGCAGTGCTAGCCCTGGGACTACCGCGGGGGGGGAGCAGTTCTTC.

The J gene is TRBJ2-1, the V gene TRBV5-1; 9 bases match TRBD2. The V gene end was trimmed by 2 bases and the J gene end by 2 bases; junction bases not matched to a gene: 2. Looked up from germline, CDR1 is SGHRS and CDR2 is YFSETQ. The CDR3 sequence is 15 residues long. This CDR3 is CASSFTSGPYNEQFF. The CDR3 nucleotides read TGCGCCAGCAGCTTTACTAGCGGGCCCTACAATGAGCAGTTCTTC.

DNA for the CDR3: TGTGCCAGCAGCCCGCGAGGGGACACCCAATACGAAGCTTTCTTT. Translated: CASSPRGDTQYEAFF. The chain couples TRBV7-2 to TRBJ1-1; D is possibly TRBD1 (6 bases). CDR1 and CDR2 from the germline V gene are SGHTA and FQGNSA. V was pared by 5 bases and J by 8 bases, with 21 bases between. This CDR3 spans 15 amino acids.

This clonotype was seen only a few times. The chain has TRBV7-2 and TRBJ2-6; weak D call: TRBD2 (5 bases). Germline loops: CDR1 SGHTA, CDR2 FQGNSA. The germline V and J ends were trimmed by 11 bases and 4 bases, with 12 bases remaining between them. This CDR3 has 13 amino acids. The CDR3 DNA follows: TGTGCCTTGGACTTATCCGGGGCCAACGTCCTGACTTTC. Protein sequence: CALDLSGANVLTF. Supplemented by reference TRBV7-2 and TRBJ2-6, the full variable domain reads GAGVSQSPSNKVTEKGKDVELRCDPISGHTALYWYRQSLGQGLEFLIYFQGNSAPDKSGLPSDRFSAERTGGSVSTLTIQRTQQEDSAVYLCALDLSGANVLTFGAGSRLTVL.

The table lists this clonotype with many counts. This chain links TRBV4-3 with TRBJ2-1, with unresolved D. The CDR3 length is 14 residues. Trimming removed 1 base at V and 4 bases at J, with 8 bases between. Germline V gives CDR1 LGHNA, CDR2 YSLEER. The CDR3 region is CASSQGSQYNEQFF. The CDR3 nucleotides read TGCGCCAGCAGCCAAGGGTCCCAGTACAATGAGCAGTTCTTC.

The chain recombines TRBV28 with TRBJ2-1; D ambiguous. The CDR3 spans 12 residues. The V gene lost 1 base and the J gene lost 9 bases, with 7 bases spanning the gap. CDR1 and CDR2 from the germline V gene are MDHEN and SYDVKM. The CDR3 here is CASSLSLSEQFF. Written as DNA, the CDR3 is TGTGCCAGCAGTTTATCTCTAAGTGAGCAGTTCTTC.

A few counts support this clonotype. The J gene is TRBJ2-7, the V gene TRBV9; tentatively, D is TRBD1 or TRBD2 (5 bases each). V was pared by 4 bases and J by 5 bases, with 19 bases between. Looked up from germline, CDR1 is SGDLS and CDR2 is YYNGEE. The CDR3 has 15 residues. Here the CDR3 DNA reads TGTGCCAGCAGCACCGCTGGGGACCGCGCGAACGAGCAGTACTTC. Translating it yields CASSTAGDRANEQYF.

This chain links TRBV20-1 with TRBJ2-3; D gene ambiguous. This CDR3 is built from 15 residues. Trimming removed 3 bases from V and 0 bases from J, with 13 bases in between. Germline CDR1 DFQATT, CDR2 SNEGSKA (reference sequence). CDR3 amino acids: CSASRRYQSTDTQYF. Written as DNA, the CDR3 is TGCAGTGCTAGCCGCCGGTATCAAAGCACAGATACGCAGTATTTT.

The CDR3 nucleotides are TGTGCCAGTAAGATATCCACGAGAAACACCGGGGAGCTGTTTTTT. It is translated as CASKISTRNTGELFF. V usage is TRBV19 and J usage is TRBJ2-2; D remains unclear. With 7 bases removed from V and 2 bases from J, the gap between germline ends came to 14 bases. CDR1 is LNHDA, CDR2 SQIVND, per germline (reference sequence). The CDR3 extends over 15 amino acids.

This clonotype was counted between two and nine times. The chain links TRBV7-2 to TRBJ2-1, with D perhaps matching TRBD2 (5 bases). The germline V and J ends were trimmed by 4 bases and 3 bases, with 19 bases remaining between them. The CDR3 contains 17 residues. Germline loops: CDR1 SGHTA, CDR2 FQGNSA. The CDR3 DNA sequence: TGTGCCAGCAGCTCCGCTGGTTTCCGGGGTAACTACAATGAGCAGTTCTTC. It encodes CASSSAGFRGNYNEQFF.

The sample holds many counts of this clonotype. One end of the junction is discordant with germline, which a read error may explain. The chain combines TRBV12-3 or TRBV12-4 with TRBJ2-1; 7 bases agree with TRBD2. The CDR3 is made up of 11 amino acids. The CDR3 DNA sequence: TGTGCCAGCAGTATAGCGGGTGAGCAGTTCTTC. Its protein product is CASSIAGEQFF.

In its sample, this clonotype was seen a few times. The chain is built from TRBV5-4 and TRBJ2-2; maybe TRBD2 (5 bases). The germline V gene has CDR1 SGHNT and CDR2 YYREEE (reference sequence). The length of the CDR3 is 16 residues. V dropped 2 bases and J dropped 0 bases, with 11 bases sitting between them. In nucleotides, the CDR3 is TGTGCCAGCAGCTTAGCGGACCGCGCGAACACCGGGGAGCTGTTTTTT. This codes for CASSLADRANTGELFF. Drawing the rest from reference TRBV5-4 and TRBJ2-2, the complete variable domain is ETGVTQSPTHLIKTRGQQVTLRCSSQSGHNTVSWYQQALGQGPQFIFQYYREEENGRGNFPPRFSGLQFPNYSSELNVNALELDDSALYLCASSLADRANTGELFFGEGSRLTVL.

J is TRBJ2-7 and V is TRBV27; 7 bases line up with TRBD1. Germline V gene sequence: CDR1 MNHEY, CDR2 SMNVEV (reference sequence). The CDR3 is 14 residues long. Trimming cost V 5 bases and J 7 bases; bases outside gene matches: 11. The CDR3 protein is CASSRVGQSDEQYF. The CDR3 region has the DNA TGTGCCAGCAGTCGTGTGGGACAGAGCGATGAGCAGTACTTC.

The chain couples TRBV29-1 to TRBJ2-5; D is undetermined. V shed 1 base and J shed 6 bases, with 9 bases lying between them. The length of the CDR3 is 12 residues. CDR1 is SQVTM, CDR2 ANQGSEA, per germline. The CDR3 sequence: CSVEGTSKTQYF. As DNA, the CDR3 is TGCAGCGTTGAAGGCACGAGTAAGACCCAGTACTTC.